The next 7 T cell receptor beta chains were all read from a single sample in a study of shared clonotypes between healthy human individuals. TCRdb keeps only in-frame clones here, not all; method: immunoSEQ multiplex PCR. The profile shows hundreds of thousands of clones, approximately 79% of them singletons. The sample taken for sequencing was memory CD4+ T cells sorted from blood. Subset defined: CD45RA-negative fraction. These receptors were taken from a young woman in good health.

The CDR3 reads CASSPGVAGSKTQYF. CDR3 DNA sequence: TGTGCCAGCAGCCCTGGGGTAGCGGGGTCAAAGACCCAGTACTTC. This chain uses TRBV5-4 with TRBJ2-5, with 8 bases matching TRBD2. Losses at the gene ends were 4 bases for V and 6 bases for J; bases not matched to a gene: 11. CDR1 is SGHNT and CDR2 is YYREEE in the germline V gene (reference sequence). This CDR3 has 15 amino acids.

The V and J genes are TRBV19 and TRBJ2-2; a weak D match, TRBD2 (5 bases). Trimming stripped 4 bases from V and 1 base from J, with 13 bases between. The CDR3 covers 16 residues. Per the germline V gene, CDR1 is LNHDA and CDR2 is SQIVND (reference sequence). The CDR3 bases are TGTGCCAGTAGTACGTCGAGCGGAGTGAACACCGGGGAGCTGTTTTTT. Encoded protein: CASSTSSGVNTGELFF.

The genes are TRBV21-1 and TRBJ2-2; no check of the table's D call, TRBD1, against the DNA was made. TRBV21-1 is noted as a pseudogene. The length of the CDR3 is 14 residues. The CDR3 spells CASTATGSTGELFF. The DNA of the CDR3 is TGTGCCAGCACCGCGACAGGGAGCACCGGGGAGCTGTTTTTT.

This clone was detected a few times. This rearrangement joins TRBV6-6 to TRBJ1-2; perhaps TRBD1 as D (5 bases). From germline, CDR1 is MNHNY and CDR2 SVGAGI (reference sequence). With 6 bases removed from V and 1 base from J, the gap between germline ends came to 12 bases. CDR3 length equals 14 residues. CDR3 sequence (DNA): TGTGCCAGCAGCCCCGACAGAAGTAACTATGGCTACACCTTC. It yields the protein CASSPDRSNYGYTF.

J is TRBJ1-1 and V is TRBV27, with 9 nucleotides matching TRBD1. Trimming at V came to 3 bases and at J to 0 bases, leaving 8 bases not matched to a gene. The germline V gene has CDR1 MNHEY and CDR2 SMNVEV (reference sequence). The CDR3 extends over 17 amino acids. Written as DNA, the CDR3 is TGTGCCAGCAGTTTTTCGACAGGGGGGGGAATGAACACTGAAGCTTTCTTT. As protein: CASSFSTGGGMNTEAFF.

This clone was detected only a few times. The CDR3 DNA follows: TGTGCCAGCAGCCAAGCTCTAGCGGGAGGGCGGGATGAGCAGTTCTTC. Protein product: CASSQALAGGRDEQFF. The chain links TRBV4-2 to TRBJ2-1, with 12 bases fitting TRBD2. The germline V gene has CDR1 LGHNA and CDR2 YNFKEQ. This CDR3 has 16 amino acids. The ends lost 1 base at V and 8 bases at J; junction bases unmatched: 6.

The J gene is TRBJ1-1, the V gene TRBV10-3, with D perhaps TRBD1 (5 bases). The CDR3 has 12 residues. Trimming cost V 6 bases and J 4 bases, with 9 bases left between them. CDR1 and CDR2 from the germline V gene are ENHRY and SYGVKD. Written as DNA, the CDR3 is TGTGCCATCAGCAGGGAGGGCACTGAAGCTTTCTTT. Protein product: CAISREGTEAFF.